This T cell receptor beta chain came from a study of T-cell reconstitution after alpha-beta-depleted transplantation in children. Findings of the study overall: From newly produced T cells came most of the T-cell counts and diversity one year after transplant. After transplant, high TCRbeta diversity at day 60 in some patients arose from surviving recipient T cells and thymic progenitors.

Details on this clonotype: Its matching antigen is unknown.

The germline gives CDR1 SQVTM, CDR2 ANQGSEA. The CDR3 is 15 residues long. With 6 bases removed from V and 0 bases from J, the gap between germline ends came to 15 bases. Using unique molecular identifiers, the investigators prepared the TCRbeta library. TCRdb reprocessed the PCR reads with MiXCR, giving one entry per CDR3 protein. Of about 140,000 distinct CDR3 sequences in the sample, roughly 9% were seen once. The source was PBMCs, mostly from graft donor cells, collected 180 days after TCRalphabeta/CD19-depleted stem cell transplant. This chain joins TRBV29-1 and TRBJ1-3; D is perhaps TRBD1 (6 bases). This sequence originates from a female patient aged 2-9 years who had a stem cell transplant for congenital amegakaryocytic thrombocytopenia, so the T cells may come from the graft donor. The CDR3 loop is CSVSMDRLSGNTIYF. The CDR3 DNA is TGCAGCGTCTCAATGGACAGACTCTCTGGAAACACCATATATTTT.